This T cell receptor (beta chain) was profiled in a study of T-cell memory formation after mild COVID-19. TCRdb called the 5' RACE reads again in MiXCR, with one record for every CDR3 protein. The sample has over 400,000 distinct CDR3 sequences, about a quarter seen once. This clonotype has a handful of counts. There are 14 residues in the CDR3. Trimming removed 4 bases at V and 5 bases at J, with 14 bases between. Germline V CDR1 and CDR2: SGHRS, YFSETQ. This clonotype originated in an adult woman who had mild COVID-19 (a few samples of this study predate the infection). Cell type and time point are not known. The chain uses TRBV5-1 and TRBJ2-3, with D tentatively TRBD1 (6 bases). The specimen was PBMCs or a T cell subset sorted from them (not recorded which). This CDR3 reads CASSVGAGEDTQYF. As DNA, the CDR3 is TGCGCCAGCAGCGTCGGGGCAGGGGAAGATACGCAGTATTTT.